This entry lists 2 T cell receptor beta chains sequenced from one sample in a study of blood T cells in healthy people across ages. A second PCR, run for roughly 7 to 11 cycles, used a sample-barcoded 5' primer plus a J-beta primer mix. In TCRdb, the 5' RACE reads were re-called with MiXCR into one record per CDR3 protein. The repertoire holds approximately 770,000 distinct CDR3 sequences, with 55% to 75% as singletons. The specimen sequenced was blood. The receptors were gathered from a man aged 25 to 40 in good health.

This rearrangement joins TRBV3-1 to TRBJ2-4; D not resolved. The J call may be mistaken, given a closer DNA end match to TRBJ2-7. The CDR3 runs 14 residues. Germline V gene data show CDR1 as LGHDT and CDR2 as YNNKEL (reference sequence). CDR3 residues: CASSPMGVSNEQYF. The DNA of the CDR3 is TGTGCCAGCAGCCCGATGGGCGTTTCCAACGAGCAGTACTTC.

V and J are TRBV12-3 or TRBV12-4 and TRBJ2-4; 11 positions match TRBD1. Trimming removed 6 bases from V and 13 bases from J; junction bases left unmatched: 5. The CDR3 extends over 12 amino acids. The CDR3 loop is CASSLGTGGQYF. CDR3 DNA sequence: TGTGCCAGCAGCCTCGGGACAGGGGGGCAGTACTTC.